The 22 T cell receptor beta chains in this list originate from one sample, sequenced in a study of CD8 T cells in ankylosing spondylitis. TCRdb re-derived calls from the 5' RACE reads in MiXCR, one entry per CDR3 protein. Of approximately 180,000 distinct CDR3 sequences in the sample, about 20% were seen once. Input material: blood, either unsorted or a sorted T cell fraction (not recorded which). Source of these receptors: a male donor aged 10-35 years with ankylosing spondylitis or in good health (not recorded which).

The sample holds many counts of this clonotype. This chain connects TRBV14 to TRBJ2-5; D is undetermined. Germline V gene sequence: CDR1 SGHDN, CDR2 FVKESK. The V end was cut by 0 bases, the J end by 2 bases, with 13 bases between. This CDR3 is built from 16 residues. This CDR3 is CASSQDGAPAQETQYF. As DNA, the CDR3 is TGTGCCAGCAGCCAAGATGGCGCACCTGCTCAAGAGACCCAGTACTTC.

This clonotype was observed at least ten times. The rearrangement joins TRBV7-2 to TRBJ2-6, with 8 positions matching TRBD1. The CDR3 loop spans 18 amino acids. CDR1 is SGHTA and CDR2 is FQGNSA in the germline V gene. V dropped 2 bases and J dropped 3; count of bases not matched to a gene: 9. The CDR3 nucleotides are TGTGCCAGCAGCTTAAGGTTCCTGGACAGGGTTGGGGCCAACGTCCTGACTTTC. Translation: CASSLRFLDRVGANVLTF.

The chain is built from TRBV6-6 and TRBJ2-1; possibly TRBD1 for D (6 bases). This CDR3 region has 15 residues. Per germline, CDR1 MNHNY and CDR2 SVGAGI (reference sequence). Trimming shortened V by 2 bases and J by 1 base, and 9 bases separated the two germline ends. CDR3 DNA: TGTGCCAGCAGTTACGGCCAGGGGTCCTACAATGAGCAGTTCTTC. Translating gives CASSYGQGSYNEQFF.

This clonotype was detected ten times or more. The V gene is TRBV7-8, the J gene TRBJ2-1; TRBD2 matches 8 bases. Germline values: CDR1 SGHVS, CDR2 FQNEAQ. This CDR3 has 15 amino acids. The junction had 9 bases not matched to a gene; V was cut back by 5 bases and J by 6 bases. CDR3 residues: CASSPRLAGFNEQFF. The CDR3 coding sequence is TGTGCCAGCAGCCCTCGGTTAGCGGGATTCAATGAGCAGTTCTTC. The entire variable domain, with the rest obtained from reference TRBV7-8 and TRBJ2-1, is as follows: GAGVSQSPRYKVAKRGQDVALRCDPISGHVSLFWYQQALGQGPEFLTYFQNEAQLDKSGLPSDRFFAERPEGSVSTLKIQRTQQEDSAVYLCASSPRLAGFNEQFFGPGTRLTVL.

The genes are TRBV7-6 and TRBJ2-1, with a weak D call TRBD2 (7 bases). Trimming shortened V by 5 bases and J by 9 bases, and 14 bases separated the two germline ends. CDR3 length equals 13 residues. The germline V gene encodes CDR1 SGHVS and CDR2 FNYEAQ. The CDR3 is CASSRWGGGEQFF. CDR3 coding DNA: TGTGCCAGCAGCCGGTGGGGGGGCGGTGAGCAGTTCTTC.

In its sample, this clonotype was seen many times. The gene calls are TRBV11-1 and TRBJ2-7; 7 nucleotides line up with TRBD1. The CDR3 is made up of 14 amino acids. Trimming cost V 8 bases and J 4 bases; bases outside gene matches: 11. Per the germline V gene, CDR1 is SGHAT and CDR2 is FQDESV (reference sequence). In DNA, the CDR3 is TGTGCCAGCGGTGAACAGGGGCTTCCATACGAGCAGTACTTC. Its translation: CASGEQGLPYEQYF.

This clonotype was observed a few times. J is TRBJ2-2 and V is TRBV20-1; D is uncertain. The germline CDR1 and CDR2 sequences are DFQATT and SNEGSKA (reference sequence). This CDR3 has 14 residues. The ends were cut back, 3 bases at V and 1 base at J, with 9 bases in the middle. The CDR3 nucleotides read TGCAGTGCTAGTCGGCAGATGAACACCGGGGAGCTGTTTTTT. Protein sequence: CSASRQMNTGELFF.

The gene calls are TRBV28 and TRBJ2-1; TRBD2 matches at 8 bases. CDR3 length equals 16 residues. Germline assignment: CDR1 MDHEN and CDR2 SYDVKM. The J segment lost 5 bases and the V segment lost 3 bases, leaving 9 bases of the junction unmatched. The CDR3 here is CASSFGLAGLDNEQFF. CDR3 in DNA: TGTGCCAGCAGTTTCGGTCTAGCGGGTTTGGACAATGAGCAGTTCTTC.

This clonotype came up many times. The chain links TRBV12-3 or TRBV12-4 to TRBJ1-3; D uncertain. Trimming left V 3 bases short and J 3 bases short, with 6 bases between. This CDR3 comprises 13 residues. CDR3 amino acids: CASSFFGGNTIYF. In nucleotides, the CDR3 is TGTGCCAGCAGTTTTTTCGGTGGAAACACCATATATTTT.

This clonotype was counted many times. V usage is TRBV12-3 or TRBV12-4 and J usage is TRBJ2-5; D unresolved. Trimming cost V 6 bases and J 3 bases, with 14 bases left between them. The CDR3 runs to 14 residues. The CDR3 nucleotides are TGTGCCAGCAGACCCCTTGGTGGGGAAGAGACCCAGTACTTC. Encoded protein: CASRPLGGEETQYF.

This clonotype was seen at least ten times. The rearrangement uses TRBV29-1 and TRBJ2-3; D is perhaps TRBD2 (6 bases). The CDR3 spans 12 residues. Looked up from germline, CDR1 is SQVTM and CDR2 is ANQGSEA. Trimming stripped 5 bases from V and 6 bases from J, with 12 bases between. Here the CDR3 DNA reads TGCAGCGTTTTAGGGGCGGGGGATACGCAGTATTTT. Its translation: CSVLGAGDTQYF.

This clonotype was detected many times. CDR3 in amino acids: CASSWYRASETQYF. The CDR3, as DNA: TGTGCCAGCAGTTGGTACAGGGCTAGCGAGACCCAGTACTTC. V gene TRBV28 combines with J gene TRBJ2-5; D perhaps matches TRBD1 (6 bases). This CDR3 spans 14 amino acids. Trimming stripped 4 bases from V and 5 bases from J, with 14 bases between. Germline CDR1 reads MDHEN; CDR2 reads SYDVKM.

This clonotype was seen many times. In nucleotides, the CDR3 is TGTGCCAGCAGCTTGGTGGGTCGGGCAGAGGAGCTGTTTTTT. Its protein is CASSLVGRAEELFF. The chain links TRBV5-5 to TRBJ2-2; D not resolved. The CDR3 has 14 amino acids. V lost 0 bases to trimming and J lost 10 bases, with 13 bases between them. Germline-derived CDR1 and CDR2 are SGHKS and YYEKEE (reference sequence).

The chain is built from TRBV4-1 and TRBJ2-4, with a tentative D call TRBD2 (6 bases). The CDR3 is 16 amino acids. Germline CDR1 and CDR2: MGHRA and YSYEKL. The germline V and J ends were trimmed by 5 bases and 4 bases, with 18 bases remaining between them. CDR3 loop: CASSSPGTGAKNIQYF. The CDR3 DNA reads as TGCGCCAGCAGCTCCCCGGGAACGGGAGCTAAAAACATTCAGTACTTC.

This clonotype was counted at least ten times. The CDR3 DNA reads TGTGCCAGCACGTGGGACCCGAGCTCCTACAATGAGCAGTTCTTC. This sequence encodes CASTWDPSSYNEQFF. The chain links TRBV27 to TRBJ2-1, with D tentatively TRBD1 or TRBD2 (5 bases each). The germline V gene has CDR1 MNHEY and CDR2 SMNVEV (reference sequence). CDR3 length equals 15 residues. V lost 7 bases and J 0 bases, leaving 13 bases between the germline ends.

This clonotype was seen ten or more times. This chain uses TRBV5-1 with TRBJ2-5; a weak D match, TRBD1 (5 bases). V lost 3 bases and J 2 bases, leaving 8 bases between the germline ends. This CDR3 is built from 13 residues. In germline, CDR1 is SGHRS, CDR2 YFSETQ. Written as DNA, the CDR3 is TGCGCCAGCAGCTATCCAGGGCAAGAGACCCAGTACTTC. It specifies CASSYPGQETQYF.

This clonotype was seen repeatedly, ten times or more. The gene calls are TRBV29-1 and TRBJ2-1; the D is unclear. The CDR3 sequence is 16 residues long. Trimming removed 6 bases at V and 0 bases at J, with 18 bases between. Looked up from germline, CDR1 is SQVTM and CDR2 is ANQGSEA. CDR3 coding DNA: TGCAGCGTACCCCCCTCTGGGTCGAGCTCCTACAATGAGCAGTTCTTC. Its translation: CSVPPSGSSSYNEQFF.

This clonotype was seen repeatedly, ten times or more. The CDR3 coding sequence is TGTGCCAGCAGTTACTCCTGGACAGCCGGAAACAATGAGCAGTTCTTC. Encoded protein: CASSYSWTAGNNEQFF. The chain joins TRBV6-5 to TRBJ2-1, with D possibly being TRBD1 (6 bases). Trimming removed 0 bases from V and 5 bases from J, with 14 bases in between. The germline CDR1 and CDR2 sequences are MNHEY and SVGAGI. The CDR3 loop spans 16 amino acids.

This clonotype has at least ten counts. The V gene is TRBV3-1, the J gene TRBJ1-4, with 7 bases that match TRBD1. Germline-derived CDR1 and CDR2 are LGHDT and YNNKEL (reference sequence). J was trimmed by 5 bases and V by 6 bases; bases with no gene match: 9. The CDR3 is made up of 15 amino acids. The CDR3 loop reads CASRLGTAKNEKLFF. The CDR3 coding sequence is TGTGCCAGCAGGTTAGGGACAGCCAAAAATGAAAAACTGTTTTTT.

The table lists this clonotype with a count of one. This chain links TRBV29-1 with TRBJ2-3; 9 bases align to TRBD2. J gave up 3 bases and V 7 bases, and 5 bases lay outside the gene matches. The CDR3 runs 13 residues. Germline V gene sequence: CDR1 SQVTM, CDR2 ANQGSEA. The CDR3 region is CSALSGRTDTQYF. DNA of the CDR3: TGCAGCGCCCTTAGCGGGAGAACAGATACGCAGTATTTT.

The sample holds many counts of this clonotype. The chain recombines TRBV7-2 with TRBJ2-7, with 8 bases identical to TRBD2. Germline assignment: CDR1 SGHTA and CDR2 FQGNSA. The CDR3 has 16 residues. Losses at the gene ends were 2 bases for V and 2 bases for J; bases not matched to a gene: 8. The CDR3 nucleotides read TGTGCCAGCAGCTTATTACTAGCGGAGCCCGCCTACGAGCAGTACTTC. As protein: CASSLLLAEPAYEQYF.

This clonotype was seen ten or more times. This chain connects TRBV6-6 to TRBJ2-2; D is unclear. Trimming took off 2 bases at V and 6 bases at J, with 7 bases between the two ends. The CDR3 is made up of 13 amino acids. CDR1 is MNHNY, CDR2 SVGAGI, per germline (reference sequence). The CDR3 nucleotides read TGTGCCAGCAGTTACACGCAGGCCGGGGAGCTGTTTTTT. It yields the protein CASSYTQAGELFF.